The 25 T cell receptor beta chains below all came from one sample that was sequenced in a study of T cells in localized non-small cell lung cancer. Only in-frame clones appear in the TCRdb table, and some are missing; sequencing was by immunoSEQ multiplex PCR. The data contain about 43,000 clones, more than 85% of them seen just once; the ten biggest clones take up about 10%. Source: PBMCs, taken before any cancer treatment. These receptors were collected from a woman between 35 and 75 years old with stage II lung adenocarcinoma.

The chain employs TRBV2 and TRBJ2-7; D might be TRBD1 or TRBD2, each matching 5 bases. The CDR3 contains 11 residues. The germline V gene has CDR1 SNHLY and CDR2 FYNNEI. The germline V and J ends were trimmed by 8 bases and 9 bases, with 14 bases remaining between them. The CDR3 spells CASRQSEGQYF. CDR3 in DNA: TGTGCCAGCCGACAGAGCGAGGGGCAGTACTTC.

The chain recombines TRBV4-2 with TRBJ1-3, with D unresolved. Looked up from germline, CDR1 is LGHNA and CDR2 is YNFKEQ. This CDR3 has 15 amino acids. Trimming removed 0 bases at V and 0 bases at J, with 6 bases between. The CDR3 protein is CASSQDRVSGNTIYF. The DNA of the CDR3 is TGTGCCAGCAGCCAAGACCGGGTCTCTGGAAACACCATATATTTT.

The chain carries TRBV29-1 and TRBJ1-2; perhaps TRBD1 as D (5 bases). CDR1 is SQVTM, CDR2 ANQGSEA, per germline. This CDR3 is 15 amino acids long. V was shortened by 0 bases and J by 1 base, with 12 bases between the two germline ends. CDR3 sequence: CSVEERRDLNYGYTF. The CDR3 DNA follows: TGCAGCGTTGAAGAACGCAGGGACCTTAACTATGGCTACACCTTC.

This chain joins TRBV6-5 and TRBJ2-1, with 10 bases aligning to TRBD2. The germline V gene encodes CDR1 MNHEY and CDR2 SVGAGI. The V and J ends lost 10 bases and 9 bases, in that order; junction bases with no gene match: 12. This CDR3 has 14 residues. This CDR3 reads CATSSAGGPVEQFF. The CDR3 DNA reads as TGTGCCACCTCTTCAGCGGGGGGGCCGGTTGAGCAGTTCTTC.

This sequence joins TRBV7-6 and TRBJ1-4; 9 bases match TRBD1. The CDR3 is made up of 14 amino acids. Germline V gene lookup returns CDR1 SGHVS and CDR2 FNYEAQ. V shed 1 base, J shed 7 bases, and the junction held 1 base outside the gene matches. This CDR3 is CASSLGTGAEKLFF. The CDR3 nucleotides are TGTGCCAGCAGCTTAGGGACAGGGGCTGAAAAACTGTTTTTT.

The chain uses TRBV9 and TRBJ1-4, with TRBD1 as a possible D gene (5 bases). The CDR3 spans 16 residues. Trimming pared 4 bases from V and 4 bases from J, leaving 17 bases between. Germline CDR1 SGDLS, CDR2 YYNGEE. CDR3 loop: CASSPSNLRGNEKLFF. The CDR3 DNA reads as TGTGCCAGCAGCCCGTCTAATCTTAGGGGTAATGAAAAACTGTTTTTT.

This rearrangement joins TRBV19 to TRBJ2-7; 9 nucleotides align to TRBD2. The junction had 10 bases not matched to a gene; V was cut back by 5 bases and J by 5 bases. Germline CDR1 is LNHDA and CDR2 is SQIVND (reference sequence). This CDR3 comprises 15 residues. DNA for the CDR3: TGTGCCAGTAGTTCCTTAGCGGGAGTGAAGGACGAGCAGTACTTC. Residues: CASSSLAGVKDEQYF. Combining the CDR3 with reference TRBV19 and TRBJ2-7 gives the whole variable domain DGGITQSPKYLFRKEGQNVTLSCEQNLNHDAMYWYRQDPGQGLRLIYYSQIVNDFQKGDIAEGYSVSREKKESFPLTVTSAQKNPTAFYLCASSSLAGVKDEQYFGPGTRLTVT.

The CDR3 region is CASSSGRGNEQFF. CDR3 DNA: TGTGCCAGCAGTTCCGGGAGGGGGAATGAGCAGTTCTTC. V gene TRBV27 combines with J gene TRBJ2-1, with 8 bases lining up with TRBD2. V lost 4 bases and J lost 7; bases outside the gene matches: 3. This CDR3 has 13 residues. Germline assignment: CDR1 MNHEY and CDR2 SMNVEV (reference sequence).

V usage is TRBV7-2 and J usage is TRBJ2-1; TRBD1 agrees at 7 bases. V shed 6 bases and J 9 bases; nucleotides not matched to a gene: 11. CDR3 size: 14 residues. Germline assignment: CDR1 SGHTA and CDR2 FQGNSA. CDR3 coding DNA: TGTGCCAGCAGTTTCACAACCGCAGGGGGTGAGCAGTTCTTC. Its translation: CASSFTTAGGEQFF. Full variable domain (rest looked up from reference TRBV7-2 and TRBJ2-1): GAGVSQSPSNKVTEKGKDVELRCDPISGHTALYWYRQSLGQGLEFLIYFQGNSAPDKSGLPSDRFSAERTGGSVSTLTIQRTQQEDSAVYLCASSFTTAGGEQFFGPGTRLTVL.

The genes are TRBV10-3 and TRBJ1-2; D is uncertain. V gave up 8 bases and J gave up 2 bases, with 12 bases separating them. Germline CDR1 reads ENHRY; CDR2 reads SYGVKD. The CDR3 is 13 residues long. The CDR3 protein is CAIAESSNYGYTF. The CDR3 coding sequence is TGTGCCATCGCGGAGAGCTCGAACTATGGCTACACCTTC.

The V gene is TRBV7-9, the J gene TRBJ1-6; TRBD1 matches 9 bases. After removal of 5 bases from V and 7 bases from J, the junction contained 9 bases not matched to a gene. Germline V gene sequence: CDR1 SEHNR, CDR2 FQNEAQ (reference sequence). The CDR3 covers 16 residues. CDR3 in DNA: TGTGCCAGCAGCATTTCCGGGACAGGGTCAAATTCACCCCTCCACTTT. Its protein product is CASSISGTGSNSPLHF.

The chain carries TRBV6-1 and TRBJ2-5, with TRBD2 matching over 12 bases. The J segment lost 1 base and the V segment lost 8 bases, leaving 5 bases of the junction unmatched. This CDR3 has 15 residues. Germline-derived CDR1 and CDR2 are MNHNS and SASEGT. CDR3 protein: CASQGLAGPQETQYF. The DNA of the CDR3 is TGTGCCAGCCAAGGACTAGCGGGGCCCCAAGAGACCCAGTACTTC.

This chain links TRBV5-4 with TRBJ2-7, with 7 bases fitting TRBD1. With 4 bases clipped from V and 11 bases from J, the junction kept 9 bases outside the gene matches. CDR1 and CDR2 from the germline V gene are SGHNT and YYREEE (reference sequence). This CDR3 comprises 12 residues. Here the CDR3 DNA reads TGTGCCAGCAGCATCGACAGGGTTCGGGAGTACTTC. As protein: CASSIDRVREYF.

The V call is TRBV29-1, the J call TRBJ2-3, with a weak D call TRBD1 (6 bases). CDR3 size: 14 residues. From germline, CDR1 is SQVTM and CDR2 ANQGSEA. V was clipped by 0 bases and J by 1 base, with 8 bases between them. The CDR3 DNA is TGCAGCGTTGAAGATGCAGGGGGCACAGATACGCAGTATTTT. Amino acid sequence: CSVEDAGGTDTQYF.

The chain couples TRBV27 to TRBJ2-1; 8 positions match TRBD1. The CDR3 sequence is 14 residues long. V lost 6 bases and J lost 7; bases outside the gene matches: 8. Germline V gene sequence: CDR1 MNHEY, CDR2 SMNVEV (reference sequence). The CDR3 here is CASSPDRGLNEQFF. CDR3 coding DNA: TGTGCCAGCAGCCCAGACAGGGGATTGAATGAGCAGTTCTTC.

The genes are TRBV5-8 and TRBJ1-5, with D uncertain. This CDR3 is built from 18 residues. Germline V CDR1 and CDR2: SGHTS, YDEGEE. V lost 0 bases, J lost 0 bases, and 16 bases lay in between. The CDR3 sequence is CASSLVRRTVYSNQPQHF. For the CDR3, the DNA is TGTGCCAGCAGCTTGGTAAGGAGGACGGTTTATAGCAATCAGCCCCAGCATTTT.

The chain joins TRBV16 to TRBJ2-7, with D unresolved. Between the trimmed V and J ends, which lost 1 base and 3 bases, there was a span of 10 bases. Germline V gene lookup returns CDR1 KGHSY and CDR2 FQNENV. The CDR3 spans 14 residues. CDR3 amino acids: CASSQFGGDYEQYF. The DNA of the CDR3 is TGTGCCAGCAGCCAATTCGGCGGAGACTACGAGCAGTACTTC.

The chain recombines TRBV5-6 with TRBJ1-3, with D tentatively TRBD1 (6 bases). Germline V gene sequence: CDR1 SGHDT, CDR2 YYEEEE. Trimming removed 0 bases at V and 0 bases at J, with 16 bases between. The CDR3 extends over 18 amino acids. The CDR3 DNA sequence: TGTGCCAGCAGCTTGGGTGATGGCAGGGGCGACTCTGGAAACACCATATATTTT. Translation gives CASSLGDGRGDSGNTIYF.

V is TRBV6-1 and J is TRBJ2-1; 7 nucleotides line up with TRBD2. The CDR3 contains 17 residues. The V gene end was trimmed by 4 bases and the J gene end by 0 bases; junction bases not matched to a gene: 9. Germline V gene sequence: CDR1 MNHNS, CDR2 SASEGT. Written as DNA, the CDR3 is TGTGCCAGCAGTGGGAGGAATCTAGCGGTCTCCTACAATGAGCAGTTCTTC. Its translation is CASSGRNLAVSYNEQFF.

The V gene is TRBV2, the J gene TRBJ1-6, with D perhaps TRBD1 (6 bases). Trimming shortened V by 7 bases and J by 6 bases, and 13 bases separated the two germline ends. The CDR3 extends over 14 amino acids. Germline assignment: CDR1 SNHLY and CDR2 FYNNEI. The CDR3, as DNA: TGTGCCAGCAAGCAGGGGAGGGCTAATTCACCCCTCCACTTT. Translation gives CASKQGRANSPLHF.

The chain combines TRBV7-9 with TRBJ1-1, with 7 bases aligning to TRBD1. The CDR3 consists of 14 residues. CDR1 SEHNR and CDR2 FQNEAQ come from the germline V gene (reference sequence). J was trimmed by 1 base and V by 7 bases; bases with no gene match: 6. Here the CDR3 reads CASISTGTNTEAFF. In DNA form, the CDR3 reads TGTGCCAGCATCTCGACAGGGACGAACACTGAAGCTTTCTTT.

The rearrangement joins TRBV7-7 to TRBJ1-6; 7 bases fit TRBD1. CDR1 and CDR2 from the germline V gene are SSHAT and FNYEAQ (reference sequence). V was pared by 5 bases and J by 0 bases, with 16 bases of the junction left unmatched. This CDR3 has 20 residues. The CDR3 region has the DNA TGTGCCAGCAGCCCCGCCGACAGGGCCGACCTTAGCTCCTATAATTCACCCCTCCACTTT. Amino acids: CASSPADRADLSSYNSPLHF.

The chain employs TRBV5-1 and TRBJ1-1, with 11 bases identical to TRBD1. The trim removed 4 bases at V and 6 bases at J, leaving 8 bases unmatched. The CDR3 is 15 residues long. The germline V gene has CDR1 SGHRS and CDR2 YFSETQ. CDR3 loop: CASSGRDRGGPEAFF. The CDR3 DNA is TGCGCCAGCAGCGGAAGGGACAGGGGGGGACCTGAAGCTTTCTTT.

This clone was recorded only once. The V and J genes are TRBV10-3 and TRBJ2-3; TRBD1 matches 11 bases. CDR3 length equals 14 residues. Trimming removed 6 bases from V and 3 bases from J; junction bases left unmatched: 2. Germline V gives CDR1 ENHRY, CDR2 SYGVKD. The CDR3 DNA reads as TGTGCCATCAGAAGGGACAGGGGGACAGATACGCAGTATTTT. Translating it yields CAIRRDRGTDTQYF.

The J gene is TRBJ2-1, the V gene TRBV28; the match to TRBD2 covers 7 bases. V lost 5 bases, J lost 0 bases, and 4 bases stayed unmatched. Germline V gene sequence: CDR1 MDHEN, CDR2 SYDVKM. The CDR3 runs 15 residues. CDR3 sequence: CASSEAGSSYNEQFF. CDR3 in DNA: TGTGCCAGCAGTGAAGCGGGAAGCTCCTACAATGAGCAGTTCTTC.